The entry that follows covers one TCR beta chain sequence. Its cognate antigen is unknown. Generated by immunoSEQ multiplex PCR, the TCRdb table keeps only in-frame clones and is missing some. The sample yields about 50,000 clones, around 74% seen once. CDR3 size: 15 residues. CDR1 SGHRS and CDR2 YFSETQ come from the germline V gene. Unmatched junction bases numbered 7, after V lost 5 bases and J lost 0 bases. The data belong to a study of vaccination effects on CD4 cells after COVID-19. Prior to sequencing, the ViraFEST assay stimulated PBMC with viral peptide pools, which expanded the antigen-specific CD4+ T cells. With 10 days of culture completed, CD4+ T cells were isolated. The vaccine given was either BNT162b2 or mRNA-1273, in two doses.

The chain recombines TRBV5-1 with TRBJ1-1; 7 positions agree with TRBD1. This TCR was recovered from a human donor who received a COVID-19 vaccine. Material: CD4+ T cells from PBMCs cultured with HCoV-OC43 spike peptides, obtained after COVID-19 vaccination. Subset described: HCoV-OC43 spike overlapping peptide pool stimulation. CDR3 nucleotide sequence: TGCGCCAGCAGGAAGGGGACAGTAATGAACACTGAAGCTTTCTTT. The encoded protein is CASRKGTVMNTEAFF.